This TCR beta chain was found in a study of early T cells in non-severe SARS-CoV-2 infection. Losses at the gene ends were 2 bases for V and 4 bases for J; bases not matched to a gene: 5. Per the germline V gene, CDR1 is MNHEY and CDR2 is SVGAGI. CDR3 size: 15 residues. Many counts were recorded for this clonotype. Via MiXCR, TCRdb re-called the 5' RACE reads, giving one row per CDR3 protein. The top ten hold around 4.9% of the sample, which has around 58,000 distinct CDR3 sequences, over 4.5% seen once. The V and J genes are TRBV6-5 and TRBJ1-2; 9 positions agree with TRBD1. This TCR came from an adult who was a healthcare worker with PCR-confirmed SARS-CoV-2 infection or an uninfected control (not recorded which). The sequencing input was whole blood. CDR3 in amino acids: CASSYRGQGSYGYTF. CDR3 bases: TGTGCCAGCAGTTACCGCGGACAGGGGAGCTATGGCTACACCTTC.